This entry lists 20 T cell receptor beta chains sequenced from one sample in a study of blood T cell repertoires in COVID-19. Produced via immunoSEQ multiplex PCR; TCRdb's table is partial and in-frame only. The sample contains some 290,000 clones, just under 90% of which appear only once. Sequencing used peripheral blood. The receptors come from a woman in her thirties with COVID-19, enrolled during active disease.

The CDR3 spells CASSPGGSGGATYEQFF. Written as DNA, the CDR3 is TGTGCCAGCAGCCCAGGGGGGAGCGGGGGGGCAACATATGAGCAGTTCTTC. The V and J genes are TRBV3-1 (or the pseudogene TRBV3-2) and TRBJ2-1; 10 bases align to TRBD2. The germline CDR1 and CDR2 sequences are LGHDT and YNNKEL (reference sequence). The ends lost 4 bases at V and 8 bases at J; junction bases unmatched: 14. This CDR3 has 17 amino acids.

CDR3 region: CSAQGSNYGYTF. The DNA of the CDR3 is TGCAGCGCCCAGGGGTCTAACTATGGCTACACCTTC. This rearrangement joins TRBV29-1 to TRBJ1-2; D possibly corresponds to TRBD1 (6 bases). Trimming stripped 7 bases from V and 0 bases from J, with 9 bases between. This CDR3 is 12 amino acids long. The V gene's germline CDR1 is SQVTM and CDR2 ANQGSEA.

This chain joins TRBV5-5 and TRBJ1-1; D not certain. CDR3 length equals 12 residues. Per the germline V gene, CDR1 is SGHKS and CDR2 is YYEKEE (reference sequence). V dropped 4 bases and J dropped 6 bases, with 10 bases sitting between them. Here the CDR3 reads CASSLPGAEAFF. CDR3 coding DNA: TGTGCCAGCAGCCTCCCCGGGGCTGAAGCTTTCTTT.

The chain joins TRBV30 to TRBJ2-1; 11 bases match TRBD1. The CDR3 spans 15 residues. CDR1 is GTSNPN and CDR2 is SVGIG in the germline V gene (reference sequence). V trimming: 0 bases; J trimming: 9 bases; junction bases outside the gene matches: 7. The CDR3 DNA reads TGTGCCTGGAGTGTACCCGGACAGGGGGCAGGTGAGCAGTTCTTC. Its protein is CAWSVPGQGAGEQFF.

This chain uses TRBV21-1 with TRBJ1-1. TRBV21-1 is reported as a pseudogene. This CDR3 is 13 amino acids long. The CDR3 DNA sequence: TGTGCCAGCAGCAACCGGGGGTGCACTGAAGCTTTCTTT. Translated: CASSNRGCTEAFF.

This clone showed up just a few times. The chain combines TRBV2 with TRBJ1-2; TRBD1 agrees at 9 bases. Germline V gives CDR1 SNHLY, CDR2 FYNNEI. The V and J ends lost 3 bases and 2 bases, in that order; junction bases with no gene match: 1. The CDR3 contains 14 residues. The CDR3 loop is CASSDGQGNYGYTF. DNA for the CDR3: TGTGCCAGCAGTGACGGACAGGGGAACTATGGCTACACCTTC.

This clone was observed a single time. V is TRBV6-5 and J is TRBJ1-5; D uncertain. Germline V lookup: CDR1 MNHEY, CDR2 SVGAGI. The CDR3 loop spans 14 amino acids. The germline V and J ends were trimmed by 2 bases and 3 bases, with 8 bases remaining between them. The CDR3 bases are TGTGCCAGCAGTTACGGGCAGACCAATCAGCCCCAGCATTTT. Translation: CASSYGQTNQPQHF.

The chain is built from TRBV5-1 and TRBJ2-2; 9 nucleotides line up with TRBD2. Germline CDR1 SGHRS, CDR2 YFSETQ. The CDR3 length is 17 residues. Germline trimming cut 6 bases from V and 7 bases from J; bases unmatched to any gene: 16. The CDR3 is CASTTNAGLASGGELFF. The CDR3 nucleotides read TGCGCCAGCACCACAAACGCGGGACTAGCTTCTGGCGGGGAGCTGTTTTTT.

This chain connects TRBV4-1 to TRBJ2-1; D call uncertain. From germline, CDR1 is MGHRA and CDR2 YSYEKL. The V end was cut by 0 bases, the J end by 0 bases, with 12 bases between. This CDR3 region has 17 residues. CDR3 DNA sequence: TGCGCCAGCAGCCAAGATTATATGCTACTCTCCTACAATGAGCAGTTCTTC. Encoded protein: CASSQDYMLLSYNEQFF.

CDR3 residues: CASSHRDQIGDNQPQHF. Here the CDR3 DNA reads TGTGCCAGCAGTCACCGAGACCAAATTGGAGACAATCAGCCCCAGCATTTT. This chain uses TRBV27 with TRBJ1-5, with D unresolved. Trimming pared 5 bases from V and 3 bases from J, leaving 20 bases between. CDR3 size: 17 residues. Per the germline V gene, CDR1 is MNHEY and CDR2 is SMNVEV (reference sequence).

This clone came up once. V gene TRBV11-3 combines with J gene TRBJ2-3; D is unresolved. This CDR3 contains 14 residues. The germline V gene encodes CDR1 SGHNT and CDR2 YENEEA. V lost 2 bases to trimming and J lost 6 bases, with 12 bases between them. This chain's CDR3 is CASSLSALGDTQYF. The DNA for the CDR3 is TGTGCCAGCAGCTTATCCGCGCTCGGGGATACGCAGTATTTT.

V gene TRBV28 combines with J gene TRBJ2-1, with 10 bases aligning to TRBD1. The CDR3 is 19 amino acids. From germline, CDR1 is MDHEN and CDR2 SYDVKM. Trimming at V came to 6 bases and at J to 6 bases, leaving 20 bases not matched to a gene. The CDR3 spells CASSFGTITRDRGFNEQFF. In DNA form, the CDR3 reads TGTGCCAGCAGCTTTGGGACCATAACACGGGACAGGGGTTTCAATGAGCAGTTCTTC.

The rearrangement links TRBV10-3 to TRBJ1-5, with a weak D call TRBD1 (6 bases). V was pared by 9 bases and J by 5 bases, with 14 bases between. The germline V gene has CDR1 ENHRY and CDR2 SYGVKD. CDR3 size: 13 residues. In DNA, the CDR3 is TGTGCCATTTCCGGACAGCCCGATCAGCCCCAGCATTTT. This codes for CAISGQPDQPQHF.

V gene TRBV6-1 combines with J gene TRBJ1-1, with D possibly matching TRBD1 (6 bases). The ends were cut back, 2 bases at V and 1 base at J, with 14 bases in the middle. This CDR3 has 16 amino acids. The germline gives CDR1 MNHNS, CDR2 SASEGT. The CDR3 loop is CASSEWAGAPNTEAFF. Written as DNA, the CDR3 is TGTGCCAGCAGTGAATGGGCAGGGGCACCGAACACTGAAGCTTTCTTT.

The CDR3 DNA reads TGCGCCAGCAGCATGAATGGAGGGGGGACTAGCAATGAGCAGTTCTTC. Its protein is CASSMNGGGTSNEQFF. This chain links TRBV5-1 with TRBJ2-1; the match to TRBD2 covers 8 bases. The V gene end was trimmed by 4 bases and the J gene end by 6 bases; junction bases not matched to a gene: 12. There are 16 residues in the CDR3. Germline CDR1 reads SGHRS; CDR2 reads YFSETQ.

V and J are TRBV30 and TRBJ1-1; the D gene is possibly TRBD1 (5 bases). This CDR3 region has 14 residues. Per the germline V gene, CDR1 is GTSNPN and CDR2 is SVGIG (reference sequence). Trimming cost V 2 bases and J 11 bases, with 21 bases left between them. Here the CDR3 reads CAWSLTGGWVGAFF. The CDR3 DNA sequence: TGTGCCTGGAGTCTTACGGGGGGTTGGGTTGGGGCTTTCTTT.

This chain connects TRBV5-1 to TRBJ2-7; unclear D gene. CDR3 size: 13 residues. Germline-derived CDR1 and CDR2 are SGHRS and YFSETQ. The V and J ends lost 3 bases and 3 bases respectively, with 10 bases between them. CDR3 region: CASSSSLNYEQYF. The CDR3 nucleotides read TGCGCCAGCAGCTCGAGCCTAAACTACGAGCAGTACTTC.

The count of this clone is one. The J gene is TRBJ1-2, the V gene TRBV19; the match to TRBD1 covers 11 bases. The CDR3 is 16 amino acids. After removal of 5 bases from V and 4 bases from J, the junction contained 9 bases not matched to a gene. Per the germline V gene, CDR1 is LNHDA and CDR2 is SQIVND (reference sequence). CDR3 residues: CASSPSGTGGLYGYTF. As DNA, the CDR3 is TGTGCCAGTAGTCCGTCCGGGACAGGGGGACTCTATGGCTACACCTTC.

The chain has TRBV28 and TRBJ1-2, with D unresolved. V lost 8 bases, J lost 4 bases, and 17 bases lay in between. CDR3 length: 14 amino acids. The germline V gene has CDR1 MDHEN and CDR2 SYDVKM. CDR3: CASGDRETIYGYTF. DNA for the CDR3: TGTGCCAGCGGTGACCGGGAGACTATCTATGGCTACACCTTC.

V and J are TRBV24-1 and TRBJ1-2; 8 bases line up with TRBD1. Germline CDR1 KGHDR, CDR2 SFDVKD. Losses at the gene ends were 12 bases for V and 6 bases for J; bases not matched to a gene: 11. The CDR3 sequence is 13 residues long. The CDR3 sequence: CAPRQGRNHGYTF. CDR3 DNA sequence: TGTGCCCCGAGACAGGGGAGGAATCATGGCTACACCTTC.